The text below deals with one T cell receptor beta chain. Its matching antigen is unknown. TCRdb processed the 5' RACE reads anew with MiXCR; each CDR3 protein has one entry. Counted here are about 410,000 distinct CDR3 sequences, 20% to 30% occurring once; the ten biggest clones make up around 13%. The V end lost 7 bases, the J end lost 2 bases, and 26 bases lay between the germline ends. Germline V lookup: CDR1 SGHTA, CDR2 FQGNSA. The CDR3 consists of 18 residues. The sample comes from a study of T-cell memory formation after mild COVID-19. Across the study: TCR clusters were mostly donor specific.

Whole-study results and caveats: There was a balanced CD4/CD8 profile in clones contracting day 15 to 85, and later expanders leaned CD4+. Pre-infection memory held some responding clones, suggesting pre-existing cross-reactive T cells responded.

This clonotype was sampled from an adult woman who had mild COVID-19 (a few samples of this study predate the infection). Cell type and time point are not known. Sequencing was carried out using PBMCs or a T cell subset sorted from them (not recorded which). The J gene is TRBJ2-5, the V gene TRBV7-2; D is uncertain. CDR3 nucleotides: TGTGCCAGCAACAAGTTGGGAATTAGTCAGGTTGGTCAAGAGACCCAGTACTTC. Translated: CASNKLGISQVGQETQYF. The whole variable domain, remainder taken from reference TRBV7-2 and TRBJ2-5, is GAGVSQSPSNKVTEKGKDVELRCDPISGHTALYWYRQSLGQGLEFLIYFQGNSAPDKSGLPSDRFSAERTGGSVSTLTIQRTQQEDSAVYLCASNKLGISQVGQETQYFGPGTRLLVL.